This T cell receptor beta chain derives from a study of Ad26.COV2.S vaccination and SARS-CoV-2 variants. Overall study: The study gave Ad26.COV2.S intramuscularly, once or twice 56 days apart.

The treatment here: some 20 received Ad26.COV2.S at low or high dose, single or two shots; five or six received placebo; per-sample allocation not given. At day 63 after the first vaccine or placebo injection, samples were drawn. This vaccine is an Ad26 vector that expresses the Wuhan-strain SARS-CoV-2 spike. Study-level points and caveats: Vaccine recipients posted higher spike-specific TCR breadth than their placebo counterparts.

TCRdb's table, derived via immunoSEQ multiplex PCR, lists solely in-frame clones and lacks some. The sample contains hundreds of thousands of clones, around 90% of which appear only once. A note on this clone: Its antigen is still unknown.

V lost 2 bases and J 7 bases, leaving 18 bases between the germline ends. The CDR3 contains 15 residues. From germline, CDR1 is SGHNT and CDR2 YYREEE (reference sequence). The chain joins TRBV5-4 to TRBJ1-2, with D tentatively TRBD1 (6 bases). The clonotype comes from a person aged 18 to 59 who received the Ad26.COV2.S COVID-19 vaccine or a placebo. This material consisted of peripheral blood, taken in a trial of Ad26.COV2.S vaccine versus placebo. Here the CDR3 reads CASSLVSGTSGGYTF. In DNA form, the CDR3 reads TGTGCCAGCAGCTTAGTATCCGGGACATCGGGTGGCTACACCTTC.